The 19 T cell receptor beta chains given below trace back to one sample, sequenced in a study of identical twins (TCRdb year 2016). Libraries were made using 5' RACE. Sequenced using an Illumina HiSeq 2000. Starting from the raw public reads, TCRdb applied fastp trimming at Q25, assembled clones with MiXCR and retained in-frame beta chains. Every entry covers one CDR3 protein and lists the most common genes and DNA from its rows. The sample table contains about 340,000 distinct CDR3 sequences; only one count was recorded for more than 9% of them. The top ten hold approximately 7.9% of the sample. Separately, the same data were catalogued under a study of yellow fever vaccine responses in identical twins.

The sequencing input was CD8+ T cells sorted from blood. The source of these receptors is a woman aged 18-29 years in good health.

The V call is TRBV18, the J call TRBJ2-7; D is undetermined. CDR1 is KGHSH, CDR2 LQKENI, per germline. V was trimmed by 3 bases and J by 0 bases, leaving 9 bases between them. CDR3 length equals 14 residues. CDR3 sequence reads: CASSPSAGSYEQYF. CDR3 in DNA: TGTGCCAGCTCACCCTCCGCTGGCTCCTACGAGCAGTACTTC. The complete variable domain, with remaining parts taken from reference TRBV18 and TRBJ2-7, reads NAGVMQNPRHLVRRRGQEARLRCSPMKGHSHVYWYRQLPEEGLKFMVYLQKENIIDESGMPKERFSAEFPKEGPSILRIQQVVRGDSAAYFCASSPSAGSYEQYFGPGTRLTVT.

This clonotype has only a few counts. This may be a read error, as it is one base from a much larger clone. As DNA, the CDR3 is TGCAGTGCTAGAGATGGGACAGTGGCATACAATGAGCAGTTCTTC. Translation gives CSARDGTVAYNEQFF. The chain employs TRBV20-1 and TRBJ2-1, with 7 bases aligning to TRBD1. Trimming took 0 bases from V and 4 from J; bases not matched to a gene: 6. The CDR3 is made up of 15 amino acids. Germline lookup yields CDR1 DFQATT and CDR2 SNEGSKA (reference sequence).

The chain uses TRBV12-3 or TRBV12-4 and TRBJ2-1; 8 bases map to TRBD1. The CDR3 loop spans 16 amino acids. Germline trimming cut 3 bases from V and 8 bases from J; bases unmatched to any gene: 12. This CDR3 is CASSFGGRGLLDEQFF. CDR3 coding DNA: TGTGCCAGCAGTTTTGGGGGCAGGGGGCTGTTGGATGAGCAGTTCTTC.

This clonotype was counted only a few times. The CDR3 region is CASSQHKGTYYEQYF. DNA for the CDR3: TGCGCCAGCAGCCAACACAAGGGGACCTACTACGAGCAGTACTTC. This chain links TRBV4-1 with TRBJ2-7, with D possibly called TRBD1 or TRBD2 (5 bases each). Trimming cost V 2 bases and J 3 bases, with 14 bases left between them. The CDR3 runs to 15 residues. Germline loops: CDR1 MGHRA, CDR2 YSYEKL.

The chain joins TRBV11-1 to TRBJ2-2, with 9 bases fitting TRBD1. Germline-derived CDR1 and CDR2 are SGHAT and FQDESV (reference sequence). The CDR3 runs to 20 residues. Trimming took 1 base from V and 2 from J; bases not matched to a gene: 14. The CDR3 nucleotides read TGTGCCAGCAGCTTAGGAAGACCGGGACAGGGAGGTATAAACACCGGGGAGCTGTTTTTT. The encoded protein is CASSLGRPGQGGINTGELFF.

This clonotype was observed many times. The genes are TRBV6-5 and TRBJ2-5; D is ambiguous. The V and J ends lost 0 bases and 4 bases respectively, with 12 bases between them. The germline V gene has CDR1 MNHEY and CDR2 SVGAGI. The CDR3 contains 15 residues. CDR3 in amino acids: CASSYSADLRETQYF. The CDR3 DNA follows: TGTGCCAGCAGTTACTCGGCCGACTTGAGAGAGACCCAGTACTTC.

This clonotype showed up just a few times. The V gene is TRBV28, the J gene TRBJ1-5; D is uncertain. Germline V gene data show CDR1 as MDHEN and CDR2 as SYDVKM. Deletions cut 3 bases from V and 0 bases from J, with 6 bases between. The CDR3 covers 14 residues. For the CDR3, the DNA is TGTGCCAGCAGTTTCCCGGATAGCAATCAGCCCCAGCATTTT. It codes for CASSFPDSNQPQHF.

V and J are TRBV9 and TRBJ1-1; 10 bases fit TRBD1. This CDR3 has 16 amino acids. CDR1 is SGDLS, CDR2 YYNGEE, per germline. J was trimmed by 0 bases and V by 3 bases; bases with no gene match: 5. CDR3 loop: CASSDGTGVVNTEAFF. In DNA, the CDR3 is TGTGCCAGCAGCGACGGGACAGGGGTAGTGAACACTGAAGCTTTCTTT.

This clonotype was seen a few times. V is TRBV7-3 and J is TRBJ2-5; 10 bases are shared with TRBD2. V gave up 5 bases and J gave up 0 bases; unmatched junction bases: 3. CDR1 and CDR2 from the germline V gene are SGHTA and FQGTGA. This CDR3 is built from 15 residues. The DNA of the CDR3 is TGTGCCAGCAGCCGGACTAGCGGAAACCAAGAGACCCAGTACTTC. Translating it yields CASSRTSGNQETQYF.

This clonotype has just a few counts. This sequence joins TRBV5-1 and TRBJ2-1, with unresolved D. CDR1 is SGHRS and CDR2 is YFSETQ in the germline V gene. The CDR3 totals 17 residues. Between the trimmed V and J ends, which lost 0 bases and 0 bases, there was a span of 13 bases. The CDR3 DNA reads as TGCGCCAGCAGCTTGGCAACGGAGTACAGCTCCTACAATGAGCAGTTCTTC. This translates into CASSLATEYSSYNEQFF.

There are many counts of this clonotype. V usage is TRBV4-1 and J usage is TRBJ2-1; D uncertain. The CDR3 covers 17 residues. V was trimmed by 2 bases and J by 5 bases, leaving 19 bases between them. Per germline, CDR1 MGHRA and CDR2 YSYEKL. The CDR3 loop is CASSQKGSGNQNNEQFF. For the CDR3, the DNA is TGCGCCAGCAGCCAAAAGGGATCGGGCAACCAGAACAATGAGCAGTTCTTC.

The chain uses TRBV20-1 and TRBJ2-1; D might be TRBD1 (6 bases). The germline CDR1 and CDR2 sequences are DFQATT and SNEGSKA (reference sequence). The CDR3 length is 14 residues. The V end was cut by 0 bases, the J end by 7 bases, with 13 bases between. In nucleotides, the CDR3 is TGCAGTGCTAGAGATCAGGGGCTAGTGAATGAGCAGTTCTTC. It specifies CSARDQGLVNEQFF.

At least ten counts were recorded for this clonotype. This chain links TRBV5-6 with TRBJ2-2, with 11 bases aligning to TRBD2. V was clipped by 4 bases and J by 6 bases; unmatched bases: 2. This CDR3 contains 14 residues. CDR1 SGHDT and CDR2 YYEEEE come from the germline V gene. The CDR3 DNA is TGTGCCAGCAGCACTAGCGGGAGATCCGGGGAGCTGTTTTTT. It yields the protein CASSTSGRSGELFF. Full variable domain (missing parts from reference TRBV5-6 and TRBJ2-2): DAGVTQSPTHLIKTRGQQVTLRCSPKSGHDTVSWYQQALGQGPQFIFQYYEEEERQRGNFPDRFSGHQFPNYSSELNVNALLLGDSALYLCASSTSGRSGELFFGEGSRLTVL.

This clonotype was detected a few times. V gene TRBV12-3 or TRBV12-4 combines with J gene TRBJ2-7, with D perhaps matching TRBD1 (6 bases). This CDR3 spans 13 amino acids. The V end was cut by 5 bases, the J end by 7 bases, with 15 bases between. CDR3 DNA: TGTGCCAGCAGTAACAGGGTTCTAGGGGAGCAGTACTTC. Translating gives CASSNRVLGEQYF.

This clonotype was detected only a few times. The chain is built from TRBV25-1 and TRBJ1-1; 9 bases are shared with TRBD1. The CDR3 has 12 residues. Per germline, CDR1 MGHDK and CDR2 SYGVNS. The V and J ends lost 7 bases and 6 bases, in that order; junction bases with no gene match: 3. The CDR3 DNA sequence: TGTGCCAGCAATACAGGGGGCTCTGAAGCTTTCTTT. Residues: CASNTGGSEAFF.

In this sample, this clonotype turned up many times. The chain has TRBV6-5 and TRBJ1-1, with no clear D. V dropped 2 bases and J dropped 4 bases, with 8 bases sitting between them. CDR1 is MNHEY, CDR2 SVGAGI, per germline. This CDR3 is built from 13 residues. CDR3 sequence: CASSYRGVTEAFF. In DNA, the CDR3 is TGTGCCAGCAGTTACCGAGGTGTCACTGAAGCTTTCTTT.

The J gene is TRBJ2-1, the V gene TRBV19, with no clear D. From germline, CDR1 is LNHDA and CDR2 SQIVND (reference sequence). The V and J ends lost 2 bases and 3 bases respectively, with 8 bases between them. There are 14 residues in the CDR3. The CDR3, as DNA: TGTGCCAGTAGTATACTAGGGTACTACAATGAGCAGTTCTTC. Protein product: CASSILGYYNEQFF.

The V and J genes are TRBV5-5 and TRBJ2-6; maybe TRBD2 (5 bases). The CDR3 is made up of 16 amino acids. The ends were cut back, 2 bases at V and 0 bases at J, with 9 bases in the middle. Germline V gene lookup returns CDR1 SGHKS and CDR2 YYEKEE (reference sequence). The CDR3 region is CASSFFSVSGANVLTF. Written as DNA, the CDR3 is TGTGCCAGCAGCTTTTTTAGCGTCTCTGGGGCCAACGTCCTGACTTTC.

Many counts were recorded for this clonotype. This chain joins TRBV6-4 and TRBJ2-3; 7 bases align to TRBD1. The CDR3 extends over 15 amino acids. V dropped 0 bases and J dropped 1; count of bases not matched to a gene: 1. Germline CDR1 reads MRHNA; CDR2 reads SNTAGT. CDR3 sequence: CASSDSQGGTDTQYF. The CDR3 nucleotides read TGTGCCAGCAGTGACTCTCAGGGGGGCACAGATACGCAGTATTTT.